This T cell receptor beta chain comes out of a study of blood T cell repertoires in COVID-19. About the research overall: PBMCs, B-cell-depleted T cells, or T cells provided the cDNA or gDNA that made up the material.

The assay was immunoSEQ multiplex PCR, and TCRdb's table has in-frame clones only and misses some. This sample yields approximately 490,000 clones, of which 75% to 90% are seen a single time; 0.7% belongs to the top ten. This receptor was taken from a woman aged 18-35 years who had recovered from COVID-19. The specimen was PBMCs or T cells enriched from blood (not recorded which).

CDR3 DNA sequence: TGTGCCTGGAGTGTAATGGGAAAGGGGAATGAGCAGTTCTTC. Translating gives CAWSVMGKGNEQFF. The V and J genes are TRBV30 and TRBJ2-1, with D possibly matching TRBD1 (5 bases). CDR1 GTSNPN and CDR2 SVGIG come from the germline V gene (reference sequence). The V end lost 0 bases, the J end lost 7 bases, and 13 bases lay between the germline ends. The CDR3 contains 14 residues.